This T cell receptor beta chain was observed in a study of T cells of healthy individuals. This clonotype was counted many times. The ends lost 1 base at V and 2 bases at J; junction bases unmatched: 10. Germline CDR1 is LGHDT and CDR2 is YNNKEL (reference sequence). The CDR3 has 18 residues. MiXCR, applied by TCRdb to the 5' RACE reads, yields one record per CDR3 protein. The table shows tens of thousands of distinct CDR3 sequences, with roughly 17% occurring only once. The sequence derives from a human donor in good health. The genes are TRBV3-1 and TRBJ2-3; TRBD2 matches at 9 bases. CDR3 in amino acids: CASSQVPSGADYTDTQYF. The CDR3 DNA reads TGTGCCAGCAGCCAAGTCCCTAGCGGGGCGGATTACACAGATACGCAGTATTTT.